This entry concerns a single T cell receptor beta chain. This entry is derived from a study of technical replicates of blood from a handful of donors. The trim removed 0 bases at V and 5 bases at J, leaving 3 bases unmatched. Germline V gives CDR1 SGHRS, CDR2 YFSETQ. The CDR3 is 15 amino acids. Sequencing was performed with immunoSEQ multiplex PCR; in TCRdb, only in-frame clones are kept and a portion is missing. The sample lists over 30,000 clones, more than 90% seen once, with 4.1% in the top ten. The clonotype was recovered from a human donor in good health. Some clones in this sample may be carry-over from other donors' samples. The chain is built from TRBV5-1 and TRBJ2-3; 10 nucleotides agree with TRBD1. The sample comprised PBMCs. The CDR3 sequence is CASSLGQGAGDTQYF. As DNA, the CDR3 is TGCGCCAGCAGCTTGGGACAGGGGGCCGGAGATACGCAGTATTTT.